This T cell receptor beta chain originates from a study of graft-versus-host responses after intestinal transplantation. The CDR3 contains 14 residues. CDR1 SGHRS and CDR2 YFSETQ come from the germline V gene. Labeling with CFSE marked roughly 200,000 responder cells, which were plated with roughly 200,000 irradiated, violet-dye-labeled stimulator cells. Assay used: immunoSEQ multiplex PCR; TCRdb lists only in-frame clones, some missing. Found here are 20,000 to 25,000 clones, roughly 43% of them singletons; the top ten hold more than 1.5%. In regard to this clone: The germline gene is not matched at one end of the junction; a read error may be the cause.

This specimen consisted of alloreactive CD8+ T cells from a mixed lymphocyte reaction culture, obtained before intestinal transplant. Subset given: CFSE-low proliferating T cells sorted from roughly 6-day pre-transplant mixed lymphocyte reaction (GvH or HvG direction). The receptor was derived from a human patient who received an intestinal transplant. The chain employs TRBV5-1 and TRBJ2-7; the match to TRBD2 covers 12 bases. This CDR3 reads CASTLTSGSYEQYF. CDR3 nucleotide sequence: TGCGCCAGCACCTTGACTAGCGGGAGTTACGAGCAGTACTTC.